Detailed here is one TCR beta chain. What it binds is unknown. This specimen belongs to a study of CD8+ T cells in alopecia areata. Study-level points and caveats: Affected lesional scalp, above all in alopecia totalis/universalis, was more clonal than normal scalp. While patients received tofacitinib, many expanded lesional clones remained present in scalp and blood. There were also resident alphabeta T cells of normal skin sequenced in scalp samples.

Extraction and reverse transcription of RNA yielded cDNA as the sequencing template. Assay used: immunoSEQ multiplex PCR; TCRdb lists only in-frame clones, some missing. This table holds tens of thousands of clones, 70% to 85% found once. Treatment in this sample: oral pan-JAK inhibitor, 5-10 mg twice daily. Lesional scalp punch biopsies and peripheral blood were collected from alopecia areata patients. Sample: CD8+ T cells sorted from blood, taken around week 44, from a patient treated with tofacitinib. The receptor comes from a human donor with alopecia areata.

CDR3 nucleotide sequence: TGCAGCGTTGAATCAGAGGGTGGGAGCTCCTACAATGAGCAGTTCTTC. This encodes CSVESEGGSSYNEQFF. The chain has TRBV29-1 and TRBJ2-1; possibly TRBD2 for D (5 bases). The V gene's germline CDR1 is SQVTM and CDR2 ANQGSEA. V lost 2 bases to trimming and J lost 0 bases, with 14 bases between them. The CDR3 spans 16 residues.